These 15 T cell receptor beta chains were sequenced from one sample in a study of CD8+ T cells in alopecia areata. cDNA reverse transcribed from extracted RNA served as the sequencing template. This table comes from immunoSEQ multiplex PCR, and its TCRdb copy is limited to in-frame clones, with some not included. The sample contains about 140,000 clones, roughly 60% of which appear only once. The material sequenced was CD4+ T cells sorted from blood. These receptors were collected from a human donor in good health.

The rearrangement uses TRBV23-1 and TRBJ2-3, with 8 bases aligning to TRBD2. TRBV23-1 is filed as an ORF, its function uncertain. CDR3 size: 15 residues. Trimming at V came to 4 bases and at J to 4 bases, leaving 7 bases not matched to a gene. CDR3 amino acids: CASSPGLVGADTQYF. CDR3 coding DNA: TGCGCCAGCAGTCCGGGACTAGTGGGCGCAGATACGCAGTATTTT.

The rearrangement joins TRBV6-1 to TRBJ2-1; D gene uncertain. Germline V gene sequence: CDR1 MNHNS, CDR2 SASEGT. Trimming removed 0 bases from V and 9 bases from J, with 3 bases in between. The CDR3 spans 11 residues. The CDR3 nucleotides read TGTGCCAGCAGTGAAGCACTTGAGCAGTTCTTC. Encoded protein: CASSEALEQFF.

The chain has TRBV2 and TRBJ1-5; D uncertain. Germline V gives CDR1 SNHLY, CDR2 FYNNEI. The CDR3 runs 14 residues. V was trimmed by 0 bases and J by 4 bases, leaving 7 bases between them. CDR3 coding DNA: TGTGCCAGCAGTGAAGCGAAGGGAAATCAGCCCCAGCATTTT. Translating gives CASSEAKGNQPQHF. The full variable domain, with the rest looked up from reference TRBV2 and TRBJ1-5, is EPEVTQTPSHQVTQMGQEVILRCVPISNHLYFYWYRQILGQKVEFLVSFYNNEISEKSEIFDDQFSVERPDGSNFTLKIRSTKLEDSAMYFCASSEAKGNQPQHFGDGTRLSIL.

This clone was observed once. The chain recombines TRBV29-1 with TRBJ2-1, with TRBD2 identical over 8 bases. The trim removed 5 bases at V and 9 bases at J, leaving 6 bases unmatched. This CDR3 is 12 amino acids long. Germline lookup yields CDR1 SQVTM and CDR2 ANQGSEA. In DNA form, the CDR3 reads TGCAGCGTTAGCGGGAGAATGGGTGAGCAGTTCTTC. The encoded protein is CSVSGRMGEQFF.

CDR3 in amino acids: CASSPRLAGGGELFF. The CDR3 bases are TGTGCCAGCAGCCCGAGACTAGCGGGAGGCGGGGAGCTGTTTTTT. The chain couples TRBV5-6 to TRBJ2-2; 13 positions match TRBD2. The V gene's germline CDR1 is SGHDT and CDR2 YYEEEE. Trimming at V came to 4 bases and at J to 7 bases, leaving 4 bases not matched to a gene. CDR3 size: 15 residues.

The chain has TRBV5-6 and TRBJ1-2; D remains unclear. Deletions cut 8 bases from V and 10 bases from J, with 12 bases between. CDR3 length: 10 amino acids. Germline V gene data show CDR1 as SGHDT and CDR2 as YYEEEE. The CDR3 here is CARWTDLYTF. The CDR3 coding sequence is TGTGCCAGATGGACGGACCTCTACACCTTC.

V gene TRBV6-5 combines with J gene TRBJ1-2, with TRBD1 matching 7 bases. J gave up 13 bases and V 4 bases, and 6 bases lay outside the gene matches. Germline V gene sequence: CDR1 MNHEY, CDR2 SVGAGI. The CDR3 consists of 11 residues. The CDR3 bases are TGTGCCAGCAGTTTGGGGACAGTGATCACCTTC. This encodes CASSLGTVITF.

This clone was found a few times. This chain connects TRBV7-2 to TRBJ2-1; no definite D call. The ends were cut back, 5 bases at V and 6 bases at J, with 17 bases in the middle. Germline loops: CDR1 SGHTA, CDR2 FQGNSA. The CDR3 is 15 amino acids. DNA for the CDR3: TGTGCCAGCAGCCAACCAGGCGTTTTGGGCAATGAGCAGTTCTTC. As protein: CASSQPGVLGNEQFF.

This chain uses TRBV4-1 with TRBJ1-2, with 10 bases lining up with TRBD1. Looked up from germline, CDR1 is MGHRA and CDR2 is YSYEKL. The J segment lost 6 bases and the V segment lost 4 bases, leaving 5 bases of the junction unmatched. This CDR3 spans 14 amino acids. The CDR3 DNA reads TGCGCCAGCAGCCGTAAGACAGGGGGCGATGGCTACACCTTC. Residues: CASSRKTGGDGYTF.

This chain joins TRBV18 and TRBJ2-1; D is tentatively TRBD1 or TRBD2 (5 bases each). Trimming shortened V by 3 bases and J by 7 bases, and 19 bases separated the two germline ends. The V gene's germline CDR1 is KGHSH and CDR2 LQKENI. CDR3 length: 16 residues. CDR3 region: CASSPERPWKGNEQFF. In nucleotides, the CDR3 is TGTGCCAGCTCACCCGAGCGGCCCTGGAAGGGGAATGAGCAGTTCTTC.

This sequence joins TRBV14 and TRBJ1-2, with D unclear. In germline, CDR1 is SGHDN, CDR2 FVKESK. V was pared by 1 base and J by 6 bases, with 3 bases between. The CDR3 sequence is 11 residues long. DNA for the CDR3: TGTGCCAGCAGCCAAGGGAATGGCTACACCTTC. It codes for CASSQGNGYTF.

On this clone: Other DNA sequences from this sample encode an identical CDR3 as well. This chain connects TRBV29-1 to TRBJ2-7; 7 bases are shared with TRBD2. The CDR3 is 11 residues long. Trimming at V came to 4 bases and at J to 3 bases, leaving 0 bases not matched to a gene. Germline assignment: CDR1 SQVTM and CDR2 ANQGSEA. CDR3 loop: CSVGEGYEQYF. CDR3 nucleotides: TGCAGCGTTGGGGAGGGCTACGAGCAGTACTTC.

CDR3 protein: CASSNRRAGERRYGYTF. CDR3 bases: TGTGCCAGCAGTAACAGACGAGCAGGGGAACGGCGCTATGGCTACACCTTC. V gene TRBV2 combines with J gene TRBJ1-2; possibly TRBD1 for D (6 bases). The CDR3 totals 17 residues. V gave up 5 bases and J gave up 4 bases, with 23 bases separating them. Germline CDR1 and CDR2: SNHLY and FYNNEI. The variable domain in full, with the rest retrieved from reference TRBV2 and TRBJ1-2, is EPEVTQTPSHQVTQMGQEVILRCVPISNHLYFYWYRQILGQKVEFLVSFYNNEISEKSEIFDDQFSVERPDGSNFTLKIRSTKLEDSAMYFCASSNRRAGERRYGYTFGSGTRLTVV.

This clone was detected only a few times. The V call is TRBV4-2, the J call TRBJ2-7, with 7 bases aligning to TRBD2. Looked up from germline, CDR1 is LGHNA and CDR2 is YNFKEQ. CDR3 size: 14 residues. J was trimmed by 4 bases and V by 1 base; bases with no gene match: 4. In DNA form, the CDR3 reads TGTGCCAGCAGCCAAGTGGCTAGCGGTTACGAGCAGTACTTC. Amino acids: CASSQVASGYEQYF.

This chain connects TRBV18 to TRBJ1-1; D unclear. The CDR3 totals 14 residues. Germline CDR1 is KGHSH and CDR2 is LQKENI. In DNA, the CDR3 is TGTGCAACCTCCTCCGGGCAGTTGAACACTGAAGCTTTCTTT. Protein product: CATSSGQLNTEAFF.